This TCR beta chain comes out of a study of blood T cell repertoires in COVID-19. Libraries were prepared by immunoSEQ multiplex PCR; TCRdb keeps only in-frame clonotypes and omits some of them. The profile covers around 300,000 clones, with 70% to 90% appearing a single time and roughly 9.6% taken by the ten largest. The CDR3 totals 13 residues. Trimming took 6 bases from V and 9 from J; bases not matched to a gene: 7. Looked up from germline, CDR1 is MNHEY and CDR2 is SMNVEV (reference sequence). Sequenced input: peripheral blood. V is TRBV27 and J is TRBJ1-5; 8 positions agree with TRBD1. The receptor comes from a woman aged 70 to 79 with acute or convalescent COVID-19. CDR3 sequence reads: CASSPRGRRPQHF. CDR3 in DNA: TGTGCCAGCAGCCCCAGGGGGCGGAGGCCCCAGCATTTT.